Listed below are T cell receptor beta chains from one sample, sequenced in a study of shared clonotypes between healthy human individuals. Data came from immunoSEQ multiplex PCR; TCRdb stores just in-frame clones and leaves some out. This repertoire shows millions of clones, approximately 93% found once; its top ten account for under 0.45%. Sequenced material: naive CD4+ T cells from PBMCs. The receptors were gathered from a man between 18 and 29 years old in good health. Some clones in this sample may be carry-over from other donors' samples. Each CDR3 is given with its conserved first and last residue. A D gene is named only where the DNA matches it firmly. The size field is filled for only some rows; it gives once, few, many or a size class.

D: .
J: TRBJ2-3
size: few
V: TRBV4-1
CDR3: CASSQADTQYF
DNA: TGCGCCAGCAGCCAAGCAGATACGCAGTATTTT

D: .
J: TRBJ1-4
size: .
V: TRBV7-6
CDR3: CASSSPLATNEKLFF
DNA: TGTGCCAGCAGCTCGCCCTTGGCAACTAATGAAAAACTGTTTTTT

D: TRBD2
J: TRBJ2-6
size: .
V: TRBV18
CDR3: CASSLGLAGTSGANVLTF
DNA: TGTGCCAGCTCACTCGGACTAGCGGGGACCTCTGGGGCCAACGTCCTGACTTTC

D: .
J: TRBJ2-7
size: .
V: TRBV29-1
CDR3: CSVEKKALGRRGPHEQYF
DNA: TGCAGCGTTGAAAAAAAGGCCTTGGGCCGCCGGGGGCCCCACGAGCAGTACTTC

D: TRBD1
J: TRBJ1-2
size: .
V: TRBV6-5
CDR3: CASWDRRGYGYTF
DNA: TGTGCCAGTTGGGACAGGCGAGGTTATGGCTACACCTTC

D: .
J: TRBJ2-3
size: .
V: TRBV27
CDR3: CASSSADTQYF
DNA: TGTGCCAGCAGTTCGGCAGATACGCAGTATTTT

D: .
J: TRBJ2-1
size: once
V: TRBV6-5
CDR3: CATKNGLSSYNEQFF
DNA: TGTGCCACCAAAAACGGACTTTCCTCCTACAATGAGCAGTTCTTC

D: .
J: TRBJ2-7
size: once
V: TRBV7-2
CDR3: CASSLRPGGVEQYF
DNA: TGTGCCAGCAGCTTACGACCTGGGGGTGTCGAGCAGTACTTC

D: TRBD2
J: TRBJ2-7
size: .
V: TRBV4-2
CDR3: CASSPRVAGGASYEQYF
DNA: TGTGCCAGCAGCCCAAGGGTAGCGGGAGGGGCCTCCTACGAGCAGTACTTC

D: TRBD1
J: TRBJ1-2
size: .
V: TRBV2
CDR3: CASSQGNYGYTF
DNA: TGTGCCAGTTCACAGGGGAACTATGGCTACACCTTC

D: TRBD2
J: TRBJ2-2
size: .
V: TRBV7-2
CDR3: CASSLSSGVTGELFF
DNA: TGTGCCAGCAGCTTGTCTAGCGGGGTCACCGGGGAGCTGTTTTTT

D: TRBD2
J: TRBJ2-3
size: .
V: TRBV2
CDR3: CASSEEPSGGTDTQYF
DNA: TGTGCCAGCAGTGAAGAGCCTAGCGGAGGCACAGATACGCAGTATTTT

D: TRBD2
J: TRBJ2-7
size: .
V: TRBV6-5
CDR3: CASSNLAVSSYEQYF
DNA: TGTGCCAGCAGTAACCTAGCGGTCAGCTCCTACGAGCAGTACTTC

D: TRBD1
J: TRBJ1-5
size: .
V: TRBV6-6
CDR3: CASRTGTGGNQPQHF
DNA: TGTGCCAGCAGAACCGGGACAGGGGGCAATCAGCCCCAGCATTTT

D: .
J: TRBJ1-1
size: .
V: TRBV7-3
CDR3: CASSPLVRTNTEAFF
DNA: TGTGCCAGCAGCCCACTTGTGAGGACCAACACTGAAGCTTTCTTT

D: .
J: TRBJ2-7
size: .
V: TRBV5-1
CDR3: CASRLGGTYEQYF
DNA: TGCGCCAGCAGGTTGGGCGGTACCTACGAGCAGTACTTC

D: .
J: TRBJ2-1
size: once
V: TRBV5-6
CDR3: CASSWGYNEQFF
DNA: TGTGCCAGCAGCTGGGGATACAATGAGCAGTTCTTC

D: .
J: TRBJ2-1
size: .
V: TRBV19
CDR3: CASSIQYLSTPSYNEQFF
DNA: TGTGCCAGTAGTATTCAATATTTATCGACCCCCTCCTACAATGAGCAGTTCTTC

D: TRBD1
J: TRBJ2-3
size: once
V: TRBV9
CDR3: CASSVRGTGTDTQYF
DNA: TGTGCCAGCAGCGTAAGAGGGACAGGCACAGATACGCAGTATTTT

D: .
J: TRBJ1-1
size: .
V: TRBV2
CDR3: CASSYAGAEAFF
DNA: TGTGCCAGCAGTTACGCCGGAGCTGAAGCTTTCTTT

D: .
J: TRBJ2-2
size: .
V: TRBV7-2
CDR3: CASSLVAGVTTGELFF
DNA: TGTGCCAGCAGCTTAGTGGCAGGGGTCACCACCGGGGAGCTGTTTTTT

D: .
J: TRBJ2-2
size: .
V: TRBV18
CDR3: CASSRDGTGELFF
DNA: TGTGCCAGCTCACGGGACGGCACCGGGGAGCTGTTTTTT

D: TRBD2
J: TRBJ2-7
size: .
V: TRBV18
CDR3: CASSATSGGPYEQYF
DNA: TGTGCCAGCTCCGCGACTAGCGGGGGCCCCTACGAGCAGTACTTC

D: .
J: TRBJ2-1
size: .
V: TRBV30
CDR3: CAWSVLREQFF
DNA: TGTGCCTGGAGTGTACTCCGCGAGCAGTTCTTC

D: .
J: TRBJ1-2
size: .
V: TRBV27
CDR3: CASSLRTDYGYTF
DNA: TGTGCCAGCAGTTTAAGGACAGACTATGGCTACACCTTC

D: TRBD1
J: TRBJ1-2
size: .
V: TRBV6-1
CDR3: CGTTYEGASYGYTF
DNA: TGTGGTACGACATACGAGGGGGCATCGTACGGCTACACCTTC

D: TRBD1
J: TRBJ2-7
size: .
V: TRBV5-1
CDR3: CASSLAQVRGPSYEQYF
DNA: TGCGCCAGCAGCTTGGCCCAGGTCAGGGGGCCCTCCTACGAGCAGTACTTC

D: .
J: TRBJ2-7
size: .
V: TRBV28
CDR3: CASKLGGTEQYF
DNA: TGTGCCAGCAAACTAGGCGGGACCGAGCAGTACTTC

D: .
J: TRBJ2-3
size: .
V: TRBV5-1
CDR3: CASSLREVEDTQYF
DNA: TGCGCCAGCAGCTTGAGGGAGGTGGAAGATACGCAGTATTTT

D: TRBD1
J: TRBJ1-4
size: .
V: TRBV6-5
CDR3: CASRILGTGGEKLFF
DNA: TGTGCCAGCAGGATCCTCGGGACAGGGGGTGAAAAACTGTTTTTT

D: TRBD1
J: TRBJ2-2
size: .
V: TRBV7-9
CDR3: CASSPWTGRNTGELFF
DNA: TGTGCCAGCAGCCCGTGGACAGGAAGAAACACCGGGGAGCTGTTTTTT

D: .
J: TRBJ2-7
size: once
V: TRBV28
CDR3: CASRLSSYEQYF
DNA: TGTGCCAGCAGGTTAAGCTCCTACGAGCAGTACTTC

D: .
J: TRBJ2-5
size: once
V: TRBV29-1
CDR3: CSVEGSRGRRETQYF
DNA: TGCAGCGTTGAAGGGTCCCGGGGGCGCCGAGAGACCCAGTACTTC

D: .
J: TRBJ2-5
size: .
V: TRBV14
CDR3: CASSPPGALRGETQYF
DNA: TGTGCCAGCAGCCCCCCCGGAGCGCTAAGGGGGGAGACCCAGTACTTC

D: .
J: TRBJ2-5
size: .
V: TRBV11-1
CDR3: CASSLGPGLQETQYF
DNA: TGTGCCAGCAGCTTAGGTCCAGGTCTACAAGAGACCCAGTACTTC

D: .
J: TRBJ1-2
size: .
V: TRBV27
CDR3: CASSFDRQGNYGYTF
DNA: TGTGCCAGCAGTTTCGACCGCCAGGGGAACTATGGCTACACCTTC

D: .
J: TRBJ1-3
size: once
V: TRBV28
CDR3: CASSGTTQLGNTIYF
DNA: TGTGCCAGCAGTGGGACTACCCAACTTGGAAACACCATATATTTT

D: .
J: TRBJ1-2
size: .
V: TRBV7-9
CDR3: CASSQQGDGGYTF
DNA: TGTGCCAGCAGTCAGCAGGGCGATGGTGGCTACACCTTC

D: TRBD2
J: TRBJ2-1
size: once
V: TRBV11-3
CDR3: CASSLEGRLAGGPFNEQFF
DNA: TGTGCCAGCAGCTTAGAAGGTCGGCTAGCGGGAGGGCCTTTCAATGAGCAGTTCTTC

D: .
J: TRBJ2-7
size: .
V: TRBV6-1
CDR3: CASSEAVSYEQYF
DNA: TGTGCCAGCAGTGAAGCGGTATCCTACGAGCAGTACTTC

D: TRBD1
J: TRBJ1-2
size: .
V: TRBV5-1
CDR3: CASSPTGDGYTF
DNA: TGCGCCAGCAGTCCGACAGGGGATGGCTACACCTTC